This paragraph covers one T cell receptor (gamma chain) sequence. By share, this clone ranks as medium-sized (0.01 to 0.1%). The antigen it binds to is not known. No base qualities exist here, and no much larger clone lies one base off it. The sample carries other DNA sequences with the same CDR3. Sequences GITISATS (CDR1) and ISYDGTV (CDR2) are obtained from the germline V gene (reference sequence). The CDR3 covers 15 residues, taking in both the cysteine and the phenylalanine. Of all the DNA, just the CDR3 is kept, 45 bases in frame from base 1. The V end gives up 2 bases and the J end 7 bases, leaving 14 bases in the junction not matched to a gene. This specimen belongs to a study of gamma delta lymphoproliferative disorders and STAT genes (dated by TCRdb to the late 2010s). In the study overall: The LymphoTrack Dx TCRG Assay was used to build gamma-chain libraries from a minimum of 50 ng of genomic DNA. Delta-chain libraries followed the EuroClonality-NGS working group standard operating procedure, because no corresponding Invivoscribe delta assay was available. Within a larger immunophenotypic and STAT-mutation study, TCR gamma and delta CDR3 repertoires were profiled by deep sequencing in Tgammadelta lymphoproliferative disease patients and healthy controls. To confirm results, a couple of gamma-chain samples and all delta-chain samples were sequenced twice. Here is what the overall study found, with its caveats: It was noted by the authors that NGS specificity may be reduced at low frequencies, so confirmation of the public or private nature of leukemic clones is needed. Control T cells likely spanned varied maturation stages, while leukemic cells were skewed toward terminal effectors, potentially limiting patient-control comparisons. In whole-repertoire clustering, patient gamma repertoires grouped separately from healthy controls, whereas delta repertoires showed no separation between groups. Nearly all major patient gamma and delta clonotypes were public, shared with at least one healthy donor; only two gamma clonotypes were private to disease.

TCR sequencing was performed on genomic DNA from peripheral blood mononuclear cells isolated from patients and controls. The control group consisted of about 23 healthy adult blood donors (median age roughly 64 years; some twelve males and roughly eleven females) who were matched to the patients for age and sex. In both library preparation methods, multiplex PCR was run with primers aimed at the conserved V and J regions of the TCR genes. After purification and pooling, the amplicons were sequenced on an Illumina MiSeq platform. The authors' pipeline ran thus. V(D)J alignment, clonotype assembly and translation were done with MiXCR, while functionality assessment and CDR3 repertoire analyses were done with VDJtools. The IMGT definition of CDR3 was applied, and only productive sequences using functional genes were analyzed, with ORF genes and pseudogenes left out. A custom Python script was used to look across all patients and controls for identical amino acid CDR3s belonging to major clonotypes, meaning those with a frequency of >=5%. Clonotype frequencies in patients versus controls were compared with a one-sided non-parametric Wilcoxon test. Clones were re-identified by TCRdb from the public reads with CATT, and rows with the same DNA were merged. The V and J calls were determined by TCRdb, not by the authors. Counted in this sample were about 1,800 gamma-chain clones; around 18% of them appeared once. Around 33% of the sample goes to the ten largest clones.

The sequenced material came from blood. The chain uses TRGV9 and TRGJ1 or TRGJ2. The J gene is not listed in TCRdb, so it was assigned here from a DNA match to germline. The receptor comes from a human donor in good health. The nucleotides read TGTGCCTTGTGGGAGGCCCCCCGTCTTGAGTATAAGAAACTCTTT. Its amino acids are CALWEAPRLEYKKLF.